The next 30 T cell receptor beta chains were all read from a single sample in a study of blood T cell repertoires in COVID-19. TCRdb's table, derived via immunoSEQ multiplex PCR, lists solely in-frame clones and lacks some. The table records hundreds of thousands of clones, 80% to 85% of them present only once. Material for sequencing was PBMCs or T cells enriched from blood (not recorded which). These receptors were taken from a man in his forties or fifties who had been exposed to COVID-19.

The chain uses TRBV7-9 and TRBJ2-2; 12 bases agree with TRBD2. CDR3 length: 17 residues. CDR1 and CDR2 from the germline V gene are SEHNR and FQNEAQ (reference sequence). The trim removed 4 bases at V and 4 bases at J, leaving 7 bases unmatched. DNA for the CDR3: TGTGCCAGCAGCTCTTCGACTAGCGGGAGAGGCACCGGGGAGCTGTTTTTT. It codes for CASSSSTSGRGTGELFF.

The V call is TRBV29-1, the J call TRBJ1-1, with TRBD1 identical over 7 bases. Germline V lookup: CDR1 SQVTM, CDR2 ANQGSEA. V was pared by 7 bases and J by 7 bases, with 12 bases of the junction left unmatched. CDR3 length equals 13 residues. CDR3 amino acids: CSARGQGDIEAFF. Written as DNA, the CDR3 is TGCAGCGCACGGGGGCAGGGGGACATTGAAGCTTTCTTT.

The genes are TRBV6-6 and TRBJ1-2; 10 bases agree with TRBD1. This CDR3 is built from 15 residues. V lost 7 bases and J lost 4; bases outside the gene matches: 9. CDR1 and CDR2 (germline): MNHNY, SVGAGI (reference sequence). The CDR3 is CASTRPGTGVYGYTF. In nucleotides, the CDR3 is TGTGCCAGCACCCGACCCGGGACAGGGGTCTATGGCTACACCTTC.

This rearrangement joins TRBV19 to TRBJ1-4, with D perhaps matching TRBD1 (6 bases). Germline CDR1 reads LNHDA; CDR2 reads SQIVND (reference sequence). V was trimmed by 6 bases and J by 8 bases, leaving 13 bases between them. This CDR3 contains 13 residues. CDR3: CASRTQDREKLFF. CDR3 DNA sequence: TGTGCCAGTAGAACCCAAGACAGGGAAAAACTGTTTTTT.

The V call is TRBV5-1, the J call TRBJ1-6, with D unresolved. V was trimmed by 0 bases and J by 3 bases, leaving 7 bases between them. Looked up from germline, CDR1 is SGHRS and CDR2 is YFSETQ. The CDR3 totals 15 residues. The CDR3 DNA reads as TGCGCCAGCAGCTTGGCGGCGGACTATAATTCACCCCTCCACTTT. Translation: CASSLAADYNSPLHF.

The V and J genes are TRBV24-1 and TRBJ1-2, with a possible D match to TRBD1 (5 bases). V was pared by 1 base and J by 8 bases, with 19 bases between. The CDR3 length is 16 residues. Germline CDR1 and CDR2: KGHDR and SFDVKD. The CDR3 loop reads CATSDFGATGVIGYTF. Written as DNA, the CDR3 is TGTGCCACCAGTGATTTTGGGGCCACGGGCGTAATCGGCTACACCTTC.

This clone has only one observation. The chain couples TRBV24-1 to TRBJ2-1; 12 bases match TRBD2. The CDR3 is made up of 16 amino acids. Germline CDR1 and CDR2: KGHDR and SFDVKD. The trim removed 1 base at V and 6 bases at J, leaving 3 bases unmatched. The CDR3 loop is CATSDFTSGRSNEQFF. The CDR3 coding sequence is TGTGCCACCAGTGATTTCACTAGCGGGAGGTCCAATGAGCAGTTCTTC.

V usage is TRBV6-6 and J usage is TRBJ1-2; the match to TRBD1 covers 9 bases. Per the germline V gene, CDR1 is MNHNY and CDR2 is SVGAGI (reference sequence). V shed 6 bases, J shed 3 bases, and the junction held 8 bases outside the gene matches. The CDR3 consists of 15 residues. CDR3 nucleotide sequence: TGTGCCAGCAGGGGCGGACAGGGGAGGGACTATGGCTACACCTTC. It encodes CASRGGQGRDYGYTF.

The chain has TRBV27 and TRBJ2-3; D is ambiguous. Germline V lookup: CDR1 MNHEY, CDR2 SMNVEV (reference sequence). The CDR3 spans 12 residues. Trimming left V 5 bases short and J 4 bases short, with 7 bases between. The CDR3 sequence: CASSPGSDTQYF. The CDR3 nucleotides are TGTGCCAGCAGTCCAGGTTCAGATACGCAGTATTTT.

The chain combines TRBV23-1 with TRBJ2-3; D is perhaps TRBD1 (6 bases). TRBV23-1 is classed as an ORF, of uncertain function. This CDR3 is 17 amino acids long. Between the trimmed V and J ends, which lost 8 bases and 2 bases, there was a span of 23 bases. The CDR3 region has the DNA TGCGCCAGCCGAGCATCTCTTTGGGACACCTACACAGATACGCAGTATTTT. Translating gives CASRASLWDTYTDTQYF.

The rearrangement uses TRBV23-1 and TRBJ2-7, with D uncertain. TRBV23-1 falls under the ORF class, with uncertain function. The CDR3 is 12 residues long. V lost 11 bases to trimming and J lost 0 bases, with 11 bases between them. CDR3 sequence: CAPIASSYEQYF. The CDR3 DNA sequence: TGCGCCCCCATAGCTAGCTCCTACGAGCAGTACTTC.

The V and J genes are TRBV21-1 and TRBJ2-4; the tabulated D call, TRBD2, remains unverified against the DNA. TRBV21-1 corresponds to a pseudogene. The CDR3 has 17 amino acids. For the CDR3, the DNA is TGTGCCAGCAGCATTGTTGGGAATTGCGGGGCCAAAAACATTCAGTACTTC. The encoded protein is CASSIVGNCGAKNIQYF.

The rearrangement joins TRBV12-3 or TRBV12-4 to TRBJ2-7; D gene uncertain. The V end lost 4 bases, the J end lost 0 bases, and 4 bases lay between the germline ends. The CDR3 sequence is 12 residues long. CDR3 bases: TGTGCCAGCAGTTCCAGCTCCTACGAGCAGTACTTC. It specifies CASSSSSYEQYF.

The chain recombines TRBV5-1 with TRBJ1-5, with a weak D call TRBD1 (6 bases). Germline loops: CDR1 SGHRS, CDR2 YFSETQ. This CDR3 has 17 amino acids. The V end was cut by 8 bases, the J end by 4 bases, with 25 bases between. The CDR3 spells CARGAESRTFCNQPQHF. The CDR3 DNA is TGCGCCAGGGGGGCGGAGTCCAGGACCTTTTGTAATCAGCCCCAGCATTTT.

The chain carries TRBV30 and TRBJ1-4; 9 bases fit TRBD1. The CDR3 sequence is 14 residues long. Unmatched junction bases numbered 5, after V lost 4 bases and J lost 5 bases. Per the germline V gene, CDR1 is GTSNPN and CDR2 is SVGIG (reference sequence). The CDR3 sequence is CAWIPDRGNEKLFF. CDR3 bases: TGTGCCTGGATTCCGGACAGGGGAAATGAAAAACTGTTTTTT.

The rearrangement uses TRBV3-1 (or the pseudogene TRBV3-2) and TRBJ1-2, with TRBD1 identical over 9 bases. CDR1 and CDR2 (germline): LGHDT, YNNKEL (reference sequence). The length of the CDR3 is 15 residues. J was trimmed by 4 bases and V by 4 bases; bases with no gene match: 7. In DNA form, the CDR3 reads TGTGCCAGCAGCCCCGGACAGGGGCGCTTCTATGGCTACACCTTC. It specifies CASSPGQGRFYGYTF.

This clone was counted once. The rearrangement joins TRBV18 to TRBJ2-2; 15 positions agree with TRBD2. Germline trimming cut 4 bases from V and 5 bases from J; bases unmatched to any gene: 5. The germline V gene encodes CDR1 KGHSH and CDR2 LQKENI. The CDR3 extends over 17 amino acids. CDR3 sequence (DNA): TGTGCCAGCTCACAGGGACTAGCGGGAGGACGAACCGGGGAGCTGTTTTTT. As protein: CASSQGLAGGRTGELFF. The full variable domain, its missing parts supplied by reference TRBV18 and TRBJ2-2, is NAGVMQNPRHLVRRRGQEARLRCSPMKGHSHVYWYRQLPEEGLKFMVYLQKENIIDESGMPKERFSAEFPKEGPSILRIQQVVRGDSAAYFCASSQGLAGGRTGELFFGEGSRLTVL.

J is TRBJ2-1 and V is TRBV7-9; D perhaps matches TRBD2 (6 bases). The CDR3 covers 12 residues. Trimming removed 2 bases at V and 12 bases at J, with 11 bases between. CDR1 is SEHNR and CDR2 is FQNEAQ in the germline V gene (reference sequence). CDR3 in DNA: TGTGCCAGCAGCTTACTGGACGGGGGGCAGTTCTTC. The encoded protein is CASSLLDGGQFF.

This chain uses TRBV10-1 with TRBJ2-2; D gene uncertain. CDR3 length equals 12 residues. V was cut by 2 bases and J by 7 bases, with 5 bases left in between. CDR1 is WNHNN, CDR2 SYGVQD, per germline (reference sequence). The CDR3 sequence: CASSEPLGELFF. The CDR3, as DNA: TGCGCCAGCAGTGAGCCCCTCGGGGAGCTGTTTTTT.

This clone appeared once. This chain joins TRBV3-1 (or the pseudogene TRBV3-2) and TRBJ1-2; TRBD1 is a possible D gene (6 bases). V was clipped by 1 base and J by 2 bases, with 14 bases between them. This CDR3 has 16 amino acids. Germline values: CDR1 LGHDT, CDR2 YNNKEL (reference sequence). The CDR3 nucleotides read TGTGCCAGCAGCCAAGTAGGGGGGACTACGAACTATGGCTACACCTTC. Its protein product is CASSQVGGTTNYGYTF.

V gene TRBV11-3 combines with J gene TRBJ2-1; 14 nucleotides align to TRBD2. V was clipped by 2 bases and J by 9 bases; unmatched bases: 6. The CDR3 has 16 amino acids. The germline CDR1 and CDR2 sequences are SGHNT and YENEEA. The CDR3 nucleotides read TGTGCCAGCAGCTTATCGGGACTAGCGGGAGCGGTTGAGCAGTTCTTC. Translating it yields CASSLSGLAGAVEQFF. Looking up the rest from reference TRBV11-3 and TRBJ2-1 gives the full variable domain: EAGVVQSPRYKIIEKKQPVAFWCNPISGHNTLYWYLQNLGQGPELLIRYENEEAVDDSQLPKDRFSAERLKGVDSTLKIQPAELGDSAVYLCASSLSGLAGAVEQFFGPGTRLTVL.

The chain recombines TRBV5-6 with TRBJ1-5; no reliable D call. V dropped 0 bases and J dropped 7 bases, with 5 bases sitting between them. This CDR3 is built from 12 residues. Germline assignment: CDR1 SGHDT and CDR2 YYEEEE. Here the CDR3 DNA reads TGTGCCAGCAGCTTGGCGGGACAGCCCCAGCATTTT. Protein product: CASSLAGQPQHF.

The V call is TRBV4-1, the J call TRBJ1-6, with 11 nucleotides matching TRBD1. Germline V lookup: CDR1 MGHRA, CDR2 YSYEKL. V shed 0 bases, J shed 11 bases, and the junction held 3 bases outside the gene matches. The CDR3 loop spans 15 amino acids. CDR3 in DNA: TGCGCCAGCAGCCAAGAATGGGACAGGGGGGCACCCCTCCACTTT. Translated: CASSQEWDRGAPLHF.

The chain carries TRBV7-8 and TRBJ2-7; TRBD2 agrees at 8 bases. The CDR3 is made up of 17 amino acids. Germline CDR1 reads SGHVS; CDR2 reads FQNEAQ. V lost 0 bases, J lost 3 bases, and 10 bases stayed unmatched. The CDR3: CASSLAMSTSEIYEQYF. The CDR3 nucleotides read TGTGCCAGCAGCTTAGCTATGTCGACTAGCGAGATCTACGAGCAGTACTTC. The variable domain in full, with the rest retrieved from reference TRBV7-8 and TRBJ2-7, is GAGVSQSPRYKVAKRGQDVALRCDPISGHVSLFWYQQALGQGPEFLTYFQNEAQLDKSGLPSDRFFAERPEGSVSTLKIQRTQQEDSAVYLCASSLAMSTSEIYEQYFGPGTRLTVT.

The gene calls are TRBV18 and TRBJ2-2, with D perhaps TRBD2 (6 bases). From germline, CDR1 is KGHSH and CDR2 LQKENI. V lost 0 bases and J 0 bases, leaving 20 bases between the germline ends. This CDR3 has 20 amino acids. DNA of the CDR3: TGTGCCAGCTCACCACCCGGCGACAGACTAGATGTAACGAACACCGGGGAGCTGTTTTTT. The encoded protein is CASSPPGDRLDVTNTGELFF.

The V and J genes are TRBV29-1 and TRBJ2-5; TRBD2 aligns across 10 bases. The CDR3 totals 15 residues. The germline V gene encodes CDR1 SQVTM and CDR2 ANQGSEA. The V and J ends lost 4 bases and 1 base, in that order; junction bases with no gene match: 6. Written as DNA, the CDR3 is TGCAGCGTTGGGGAGAGCGGGAGGGGCCAAGAGACCCAGTACTTC. It yields the protein CSVGESGRGQETQYF.

About this clone itself: Different DNA sequences within this sample yield the same CDR3. The chain joins TRBV11-3 to TRBJ2-3, with D uncertain. The CDR3 runs 13 residues. Trimming took 0 bases from V and 3 from J, leaving 4 bases between them. The germline CDR1 and CDR2 sequences are SGHNT and YENEEA. The CDR3 spells CASSLERTDTQYF. In nucleotides, the CDR3 is TGTGCCAGCAGCTTAGAGCGAACAGATACGCAGTATTTT.

The V gene is TRBV5-1, the J gene TRBJ1-2, with 9 bases aligning to TRBD1. Germline V gives CDR1 SGHRS, CDR2 YFSETQ. V dropped 3 bases and J dropped 2; count of bases not matched to a gene: 5. The CDR3 extends over 15 amino acids. DNA of the CDR3: TGCGCCAGCAGCTGGGTACAGGGGGCGAACTATGGCTACACCTTC. Protein sequence: CASSWVQGANYGYTF.

The chain links TRBV5-6 to TRBJ1-2; no clear D gene. Per germline, CDR1 SGHDT and CDR2 YYEEEE. With 0 bases removed from V and 7 bases from J, the gap between germline ends came to 4 bases. The CDR3 totals 11 residues. The CDR3 region has the DNA TGTGCCAGCAGCTTGGCGGGTGGCTACACCTTC. It encodes CASSLAGGYTF.

The rearrangement links TRBV15 to TRBJ2-1; 7 nucleotides align to TRBD2. The trim removed 5 bases at V and 4 bases at J, leaving 11 bases unmatched. Germline V CDR1 and CDR2: LNHNV, YYDKDF (reference sequence). The CDR3 covers 16 residues. CDR3 region: CATSSRAGLGYNEQFF. Here the CDR3 DNA reads TGTGCCACCAGCTCCCGAGCGGGACTTGGATACAATGAGCAGTTCTTC.